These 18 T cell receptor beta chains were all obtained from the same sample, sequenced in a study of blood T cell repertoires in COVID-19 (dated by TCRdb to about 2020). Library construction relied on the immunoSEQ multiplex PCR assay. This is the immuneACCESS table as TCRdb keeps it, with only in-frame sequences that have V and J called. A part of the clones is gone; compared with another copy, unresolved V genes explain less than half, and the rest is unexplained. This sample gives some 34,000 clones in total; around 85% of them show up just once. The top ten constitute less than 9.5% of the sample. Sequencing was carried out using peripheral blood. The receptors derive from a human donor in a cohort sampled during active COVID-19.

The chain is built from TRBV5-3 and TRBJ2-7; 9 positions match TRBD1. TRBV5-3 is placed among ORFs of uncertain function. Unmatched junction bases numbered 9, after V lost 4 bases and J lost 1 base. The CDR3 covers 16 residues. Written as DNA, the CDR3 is TGTGCCAGAAGCCTGAACGGGACAGGGCGATCCTACGAGCAGTACTTC. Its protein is CARSLNGTGRSYEQYF.

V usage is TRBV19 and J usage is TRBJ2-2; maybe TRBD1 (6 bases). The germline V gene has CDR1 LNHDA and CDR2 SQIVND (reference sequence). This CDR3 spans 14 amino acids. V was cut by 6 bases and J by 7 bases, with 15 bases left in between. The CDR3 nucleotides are TGTGCCAGTAGGATCGGGCAGGGGATCGGGGAGCTGTTTTTT. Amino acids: CASRIGQGIGELFF.

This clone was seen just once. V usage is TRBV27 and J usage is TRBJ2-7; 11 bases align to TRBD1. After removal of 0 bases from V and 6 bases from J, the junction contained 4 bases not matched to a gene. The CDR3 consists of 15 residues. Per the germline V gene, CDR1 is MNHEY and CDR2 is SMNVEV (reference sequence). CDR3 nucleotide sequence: TGTGCCAGCAGTTTATCGGACAGGGGGCGGTCCGAGCAGTACTTC. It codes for CASSLSDRGRSEQYF.

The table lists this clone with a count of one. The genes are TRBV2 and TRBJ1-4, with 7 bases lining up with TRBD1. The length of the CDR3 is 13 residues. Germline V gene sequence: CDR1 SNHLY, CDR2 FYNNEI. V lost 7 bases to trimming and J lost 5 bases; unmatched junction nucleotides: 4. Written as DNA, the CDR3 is TGTGCCAGCACCGGGACAGAGAATGAAAAACTGTTTTTT. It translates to CASTGTENEKLFF.

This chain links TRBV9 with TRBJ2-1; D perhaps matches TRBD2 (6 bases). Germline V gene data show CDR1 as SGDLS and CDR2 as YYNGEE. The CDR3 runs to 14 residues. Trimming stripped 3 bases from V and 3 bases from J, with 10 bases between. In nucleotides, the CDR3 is TGTGCCAGCAGCGCTCGACTAGTCTACAATGAGCAGTTCTTC. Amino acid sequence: CASSARLVYNEQFF.

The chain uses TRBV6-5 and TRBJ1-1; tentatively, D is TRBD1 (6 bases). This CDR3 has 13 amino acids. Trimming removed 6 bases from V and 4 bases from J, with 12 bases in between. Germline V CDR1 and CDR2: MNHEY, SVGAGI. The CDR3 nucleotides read TGTGCCAGCAGCTATACAGGGTCCACTGAAGCTTTCTTT. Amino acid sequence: CASSYTGSTEAFF.

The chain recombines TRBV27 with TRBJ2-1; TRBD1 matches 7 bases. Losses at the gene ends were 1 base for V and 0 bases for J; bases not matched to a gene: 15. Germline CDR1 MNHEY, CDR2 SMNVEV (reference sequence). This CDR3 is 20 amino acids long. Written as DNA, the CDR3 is TGTGCCAGCAGTTTATACTCGCCGGGACAGCGTCTAAGCTCCTACAATGAGCAGTTCTTC. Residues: CASSLYSPGQRLSSYNEQFF.

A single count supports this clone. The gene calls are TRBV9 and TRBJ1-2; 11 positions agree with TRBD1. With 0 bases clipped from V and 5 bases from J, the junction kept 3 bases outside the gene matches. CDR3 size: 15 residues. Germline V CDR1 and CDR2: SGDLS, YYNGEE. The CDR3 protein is CASSVGTGGLYGYTF. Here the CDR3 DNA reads TGTGCCAGCAGCGTAGGGACAGGGGGCCTGTATGGCTACACCTTC.

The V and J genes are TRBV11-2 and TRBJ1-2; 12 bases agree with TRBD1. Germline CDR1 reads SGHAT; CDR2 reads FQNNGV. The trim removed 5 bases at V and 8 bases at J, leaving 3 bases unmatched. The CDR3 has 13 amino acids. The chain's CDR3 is CASSGTGGGGYTF. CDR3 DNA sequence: TGTGCCAGCAGCGGGACAGGGGGCGGCGGCTACACCTTC.

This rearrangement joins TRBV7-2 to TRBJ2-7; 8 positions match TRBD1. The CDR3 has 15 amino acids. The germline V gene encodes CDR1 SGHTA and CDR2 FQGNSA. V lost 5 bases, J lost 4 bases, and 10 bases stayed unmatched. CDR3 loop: CASSPGQGWEYEQYF. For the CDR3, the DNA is TGTGCCAGCAGCCCCGGACAGGGCTGGGAATACGAGCAGTACTTC.

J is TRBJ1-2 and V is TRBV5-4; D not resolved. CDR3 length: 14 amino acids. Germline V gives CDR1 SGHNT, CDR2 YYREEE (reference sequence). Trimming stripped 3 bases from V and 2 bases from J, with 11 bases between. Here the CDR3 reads CASSWKAGNYGYTF. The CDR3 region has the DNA TGTGCCAGCAGCTGGAAGGCGGGAAACTATGGCTACACCTTC.

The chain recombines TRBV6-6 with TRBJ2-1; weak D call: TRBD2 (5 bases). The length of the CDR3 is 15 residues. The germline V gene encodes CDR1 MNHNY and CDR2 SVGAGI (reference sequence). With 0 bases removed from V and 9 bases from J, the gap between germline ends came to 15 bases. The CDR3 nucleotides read TGTGCCAGCAGTTACTCGGGCGTACCCGGAGGTGAGCAGTTCTTC. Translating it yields CASSYSGVPGGEQFF.

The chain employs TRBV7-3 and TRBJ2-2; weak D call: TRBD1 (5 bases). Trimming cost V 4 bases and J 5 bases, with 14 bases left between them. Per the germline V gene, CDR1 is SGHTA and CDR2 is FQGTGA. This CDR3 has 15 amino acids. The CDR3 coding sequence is TGTGCCAGCAGCTGGAGCCAGGGTGGGACCGGGGAGCTGTTTTTT. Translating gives CASSWSQGGTGELFF.

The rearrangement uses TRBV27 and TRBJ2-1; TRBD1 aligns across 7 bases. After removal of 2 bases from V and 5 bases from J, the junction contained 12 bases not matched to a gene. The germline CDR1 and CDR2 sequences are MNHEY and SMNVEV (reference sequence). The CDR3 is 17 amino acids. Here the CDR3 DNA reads TGTGCCAGCAGTTTAGAAAAGGGGGCCGGTCGCCACAATGAGCAGTTCTTC. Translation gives CASSLEKGAGRHNEQFF.

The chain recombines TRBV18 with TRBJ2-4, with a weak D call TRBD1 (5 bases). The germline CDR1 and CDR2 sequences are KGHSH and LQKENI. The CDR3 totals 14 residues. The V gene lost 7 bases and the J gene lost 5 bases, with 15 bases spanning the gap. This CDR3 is CASLKGSEQNIQYF. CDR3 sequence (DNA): TGTGCCAGCTTAAAGGGGTCCGAACAAAACATTCAGTACTTC.

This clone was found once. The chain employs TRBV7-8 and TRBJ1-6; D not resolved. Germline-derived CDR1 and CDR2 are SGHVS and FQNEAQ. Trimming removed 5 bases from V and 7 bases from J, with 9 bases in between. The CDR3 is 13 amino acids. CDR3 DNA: TGTGCCAGCAGCAAAAGAGAGAATTCACCCCTCCACTTT. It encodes CASSKRENSPLHF.

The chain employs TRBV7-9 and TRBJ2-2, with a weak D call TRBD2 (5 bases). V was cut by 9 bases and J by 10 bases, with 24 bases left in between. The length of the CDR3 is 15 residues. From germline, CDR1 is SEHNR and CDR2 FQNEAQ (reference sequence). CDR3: CARGAAGEYTLELFF. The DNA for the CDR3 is TGTGCCAGAGGAGCGGCGGGCGAATATACCTTGGAGCTGTTTTTT.

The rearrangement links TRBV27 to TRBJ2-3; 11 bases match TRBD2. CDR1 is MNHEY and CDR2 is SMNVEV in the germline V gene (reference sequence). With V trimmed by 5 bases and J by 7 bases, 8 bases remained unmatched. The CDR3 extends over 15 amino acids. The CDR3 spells CASSVPGLAANTQYF. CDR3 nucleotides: TGTGCCAGCAGTGTACCGGGACTAGCGGCGAATACGCAGTATTTT.